This record looks at one T cell receptor beta chain sequence and its context. It may be a read error: a sequence one base away is much more abundant. The source of the sample is a study of molecular identifiers for immune sequencing clone quantification. Whole-study context: In replicates, RNA from roughly 18,000 or 92,000 naive CD8 cells was split five ways, four sequenced.

Trimming removed 4 bases from V and 9 bases from J, with 12 bases in between. CDR1 MGHDK and CDR2 SYGVNS come from the germline V gene. This CDR3 comprises 12 residues. TCRdb processed the PCR reads anew with MiXCR; each CDR3 protein has one entry. The sample yields hundreds of thousands of distinct CDR3 sequences, 25% seen once. This clonotype originated in a human donor in good health. Some libraries in this study had Jurkat cell RNA spiked in. The V call is TRBV25-1, the J call TRBJ2-5; unclear D gene. The sequenced sample consisted of naive CD8+ T cells from blood, with Jurkat cell RNA spiked in. Subset defined: FACS-sorted CD8+CD4-CCR7+CD45RA+ naive T cells. CDR3 bases: TGTGCCAGCAGTGCCGGATCCCAGCCCCAGTACTTC. Translating it yields CASSAGSQPQYF.